Listed here is a single T cell receptor (beta chain). Its antigen is currently unknown. TCRdb re-called the 5' RACE reads and gives one entry per CDR3 protein, without DNA. This sample contains more than 120,000 distinct CDR3 sequences. These data are taken from a study of T cells expressing NK-cell markers. Study results and caveats: One observes that, in several donors, these clonotypes were also the leading ones within the CD3+CD56-NKG2C+ fraction.

This CDR3 region has 12 residues. Per germline, CDR1 SQVTM and CDR2 ANQGSEA. The chain is built from TRBV29-1 and TRBJ1-1; TCRdb returns TRBD1, unconfirmable since there is no DNA. Sequencing was done on a sample of blood T cells: a sorted CD56 or NKG2C T cell subset, CD4+ or CD8+ T cells, or bulk PBMC T cells (not recorded which). The clonotype was recovered from a man younger than 35 in good health. The CDR3 protein is CSVESGGTEAFF.